The clone carrying this T cell receptor (beta chain) has ten or more counts. What it recognizes is unknown. The TCR beta library used iRepertoire HTBI primers with Arm-PCR amplification of CDR3. MiXCR, run by TCRdb on the multiplex PCR reads, gives a single entry per CDR3 protein. Among approximately 540,000 distinct CDR3 sequences listed, more than 10% were seen once. The data were obtained in a study of regulatory T cells in long-lasting Graves disease. Study outcomes and limitations: Peripheral blood alone, not thyroid tissue, underwent study. Persistent Graves' patients showed less TCR diversity than newly diagnosed ones.

Germline trimming cut 2 bases from V and 3 bases from J; bases unmatched to any gene: 6. Germline V CDR1 and CDR2: SGHTA, FQGNSA. This CDR3 is 16 amino acids long. Regarding time point: newly diagnosed GD, antithyroid drugs for less than 3 months. Researchers made the TCR library from RNA that was extracted from PBMCs. These data were also reused for a study on T cells in Graves' hyperthyroidism and ophthalmopathy. This second study notes: Diagnosing involved the use of clinical symptoms, serum thyroxine and TRAb, thyroid ultrasound and orbital computed tomography.

Material: peripheral blood mononuclear cells (PBMCs), obtained at new diagnosis, from a patient treated with antithyroid drugs. The chain carries TRBV7-2 and TRBJ2-5, with 10 nucleotides matching TRBD2. The TCR sequence derives from a woman aged 25 to 39 with Graves disease. The CDR3 sequence is CASSLTGLAREETQYF. The CDR3 DNA follows: TGTGCCAGCAGCTTAACGGGACTAGCGAGGGAAGAGACCCAGTACTTC.